This TCR beta chain was documented in a study of T cells in Graves' hyperthyroidism and ophthalmopathy. General study results and limits: Within blood appeared most thyroid clonotypes that had expanded above 0.001. The model predicted ophthalmopathy a median approximately 6.3 months before onset.

Of note for this clonotype: Its matching antigen is unknown.

CDR3 size: 15 residues. Germline CDR1 is SGHRS and CDR2 is YFSETQ. V was clipped by 7 bases and J by 2 bases, with 16 bases between them. Amplified TCR beta CDR3 regions came from RNA transcripts. The study used the HTBI primer set for a first-round RT-PCR of the TCR CDR3. From the multiplex PCR reads, TCRdb called clonotypes with MiXCR, one entry per CDR3 protein. The sample holds fewer than 350,000 distinct CDR3 sequences, around 13% seen once. The authors deemed Graves' hyperthyroidism stable absent ophthalmopathy progression within 18 months. Patients aged 18 to 65 had newly diagnosed hyperthyroidism that had lasted under 2 months.

Sequencing input: blood. The receptor's source is a middle-aged woman with Graves' hyperthyroidism. The V call is TRBV5-1, the J call TRBJ2-1, with D uncertain. The CDR3 loop is CASHSNEQTYNEQFF. The CDR3 bases are TGCGCCAGCCATTCAAACGAGCAGACCTACAATGAGCAGTTCTTC. The variable domain in full, with the rest retrieved from reference TRBV5-1 and TRBJ2-1, is KAGVTQTPRYLIKTRGQQVTLSCSPISGHRSVSWYQQTPGQGLQFLFEYFSETQRNKGNFPGRFSGRQFSNSRSEMNVSTLELGDSALYLCASHSNEQTYNEQFFGPGTRLTVL.